These 2 T cell receptor beta chains were all obtained from the same sample, sequenced in a study of blood T cell repertoires in COVID-19. Produced via immunoSEQ multiplex PCR; TCRdb's table is partial and in-frame only. Of 250,000 to 300,000 clones in the sample, around nine tenths were seen once. Sequenced material: peripheral blood. The receptors derive from a woman aged 30 to 39 with COVID-19, enrolled during active disease.

This clone showed up just once. The sample contains more than one DNA sequence encoding this CDR3. The gene calls are TRBV7-9 and TRBJ1-3, with D possibly matching TRBD1 (6 bases). CDR3 length: 12 amino acids. Germline V gives CDR1 SEHNR, CDR2 FQNEAQ (reference sequence). Trimming left V 5 bases short and J 4 bases short, with 6 bases between. This CDR3 reads CASSDRGNTIYF. Written as DNA, the CDR3 is TGTGCCAGCAGCGACAGGGGAAACACCATATATTTT.

This clone was recorded only once. The chain couples TRBV5-1 to TRBJ2-1; the D gene is possibly TRBD2 (6 bases). Germline CDR1 is SGHRS and CDR2 is YFSETQ. The CDR3 has 13 residues. V lost 5 bases to trimming and J lost 7 bases, with 13 bases between them. The CDR3 loop reads CASRTTSGNEQFF. Here the CDR3 DNA reads TGCGCCAGCAGGACGACTAGTGGTAATGAGCAGTTCTTC.